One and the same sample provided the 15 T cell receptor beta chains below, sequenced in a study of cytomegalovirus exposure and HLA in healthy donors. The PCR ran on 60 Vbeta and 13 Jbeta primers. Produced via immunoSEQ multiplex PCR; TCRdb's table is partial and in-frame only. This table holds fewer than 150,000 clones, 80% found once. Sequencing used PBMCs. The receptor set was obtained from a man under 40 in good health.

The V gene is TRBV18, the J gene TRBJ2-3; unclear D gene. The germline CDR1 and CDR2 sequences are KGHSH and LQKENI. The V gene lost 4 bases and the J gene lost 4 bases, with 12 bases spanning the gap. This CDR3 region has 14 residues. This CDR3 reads CASSQSLDADTQYF. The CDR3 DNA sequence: TGTGCCAGCTCACAATCTTTAGATGCAGATACGCAGTATTTT.

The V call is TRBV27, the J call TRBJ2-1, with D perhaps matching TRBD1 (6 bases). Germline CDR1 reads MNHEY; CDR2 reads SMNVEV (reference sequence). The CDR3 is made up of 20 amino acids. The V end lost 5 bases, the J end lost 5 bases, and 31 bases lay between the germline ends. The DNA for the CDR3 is TGTGCCAGCAGTCCGTATTACCCCCCCCCGGACAGCGCGGATAACAATGAGCAGTTCTTC. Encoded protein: CASSPYYPPPDSADNNEQFF.

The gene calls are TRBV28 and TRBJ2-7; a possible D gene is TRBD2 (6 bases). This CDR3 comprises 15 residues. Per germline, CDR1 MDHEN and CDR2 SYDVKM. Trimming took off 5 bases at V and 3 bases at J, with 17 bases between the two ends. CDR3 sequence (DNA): TGTGCCAGCAGTCCCATCTCGGGAGTCTTCTACGAGCAGTACTTC. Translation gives CASSPISGVFYEQYF.

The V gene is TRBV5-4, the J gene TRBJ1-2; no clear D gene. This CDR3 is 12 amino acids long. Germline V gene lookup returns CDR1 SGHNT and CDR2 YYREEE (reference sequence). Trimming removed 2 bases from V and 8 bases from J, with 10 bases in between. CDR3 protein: CASSFLGGGYTF. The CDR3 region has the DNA TGTGCCAGCAGCTTCCTAGGTGGCGGCTACACCTTC.

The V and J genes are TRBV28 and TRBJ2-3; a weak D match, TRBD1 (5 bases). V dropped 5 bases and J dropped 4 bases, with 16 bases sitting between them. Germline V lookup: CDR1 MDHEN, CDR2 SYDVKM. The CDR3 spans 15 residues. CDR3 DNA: TGTGCCAGCAGTCCTTGGGGCGGTAGTGCAGATACGCAGTATTTT. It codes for CASSPWGGSADTQYF.

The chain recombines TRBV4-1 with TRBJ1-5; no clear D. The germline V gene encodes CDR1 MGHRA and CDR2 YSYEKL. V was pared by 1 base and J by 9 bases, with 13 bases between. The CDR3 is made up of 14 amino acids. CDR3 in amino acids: CASSQVLAAGPQHF. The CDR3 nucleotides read TGCGCCAGCAGCCAAGTACTAGCCGCGGGGCCCCAGCATTTT.

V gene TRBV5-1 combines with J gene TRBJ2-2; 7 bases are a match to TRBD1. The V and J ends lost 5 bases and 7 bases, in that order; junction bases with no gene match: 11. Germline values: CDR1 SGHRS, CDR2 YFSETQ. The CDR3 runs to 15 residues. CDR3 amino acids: CASSPFRGYNGELFF. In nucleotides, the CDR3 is TGCGCCAGCAGTCCCTTCAGGGGGTATAACGGGGAGCTGTTTTTT.

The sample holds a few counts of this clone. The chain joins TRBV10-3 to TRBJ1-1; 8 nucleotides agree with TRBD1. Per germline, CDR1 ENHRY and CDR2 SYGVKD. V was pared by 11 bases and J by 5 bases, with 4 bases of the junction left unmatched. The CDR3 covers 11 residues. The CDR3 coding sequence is TGTGCCGTACAGGGGGGGACTGAAGCTTTCTTT. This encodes CAVQGGTEAFF.

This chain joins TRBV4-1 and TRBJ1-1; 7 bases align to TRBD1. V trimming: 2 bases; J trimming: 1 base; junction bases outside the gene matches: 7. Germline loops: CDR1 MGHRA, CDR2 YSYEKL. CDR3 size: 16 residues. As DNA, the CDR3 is TGCGCCAGCAGCCAAACGACAGGGAATACGAACACTGAAGCTTTCTTT. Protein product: CASSQTTGNTNTEAFF.

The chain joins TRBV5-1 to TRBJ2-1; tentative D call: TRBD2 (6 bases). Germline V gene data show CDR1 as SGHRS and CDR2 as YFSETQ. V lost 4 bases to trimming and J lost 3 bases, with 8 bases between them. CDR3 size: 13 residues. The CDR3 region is CASSPGLYNEQFF. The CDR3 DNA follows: TGCGCCAGCAGCCCGGGACTCTACAATGAGCAGTTCTTC.

CDR3 protein: CAWSGGLAGTEQYF. DNA of the CDR3: TGTGCCTGGAGCGGGGGACTAGCGGGCACCGAGCAGTACTTC. V usage is TRBV30 and J usage is TRBJ2-7; 12 bases line up with TRBD2. The CDR3 runs 14 residues. Per the germline V gene, CDR1 is GTSNPN and CDR2 is SVGIG (reference sequence). With 3 bases clipped from V and 6 bases from J, the junction kept 6 bases outside the gene matches.

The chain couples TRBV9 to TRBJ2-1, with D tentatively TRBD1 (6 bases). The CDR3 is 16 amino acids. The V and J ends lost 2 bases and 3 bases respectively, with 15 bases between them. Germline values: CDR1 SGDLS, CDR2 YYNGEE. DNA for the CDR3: TGTGCCAGCAGCGTTTCTTCACAGGGTGTCTACAATGAGCAGTTCTTC. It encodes CASSVSSQGVYNEQFF.

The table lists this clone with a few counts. CDR3 DNA: TGTGCCAGCAGCTTGCGACTAGCCAACACAGATACGCAGTATTTT. Encoded protein: CASSLRLANTDTQYF. This sequence joins TRBV7-4 and TRBJ2-3; 7 bases fit TRBD2. The V segment lost 3 bases and the J segment 2 bases; nucleotides outside the gene matches: 5. From germline, CDR1 is SGHVT and CDR2 SQSDAQ. The CDR3 is 15 amino acids.

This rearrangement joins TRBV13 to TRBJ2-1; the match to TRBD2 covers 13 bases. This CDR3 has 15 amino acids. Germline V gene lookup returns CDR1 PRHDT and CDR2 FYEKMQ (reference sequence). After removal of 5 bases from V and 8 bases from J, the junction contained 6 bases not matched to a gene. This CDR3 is CASSPGLAGLDEQFF. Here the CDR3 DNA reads TGTGCCAGCAGCCCGGGACTAGCGGGATTGGATGAGCAGTTCTTC.

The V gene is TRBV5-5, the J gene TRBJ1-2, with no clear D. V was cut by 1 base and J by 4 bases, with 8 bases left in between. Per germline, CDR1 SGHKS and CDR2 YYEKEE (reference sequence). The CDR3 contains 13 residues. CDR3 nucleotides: TGTGCCAGCAGCTTGATGGAGGGCTATGGCTACACCTTC. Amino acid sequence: CASSLMEGYGYTF.